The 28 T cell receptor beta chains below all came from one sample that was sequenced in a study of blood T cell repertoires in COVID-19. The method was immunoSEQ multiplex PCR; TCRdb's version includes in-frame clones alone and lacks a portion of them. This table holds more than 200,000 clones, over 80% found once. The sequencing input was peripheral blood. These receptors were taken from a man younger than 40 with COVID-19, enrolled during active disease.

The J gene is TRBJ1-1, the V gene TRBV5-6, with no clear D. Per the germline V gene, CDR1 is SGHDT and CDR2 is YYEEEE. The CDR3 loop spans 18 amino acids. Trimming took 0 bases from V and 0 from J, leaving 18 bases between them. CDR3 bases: TGTGCCAGCAGCTTGGGTTTCGGGGAATGGGTGATGAACACTGAAGCTTTCTTT. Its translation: CASSLGFGEWVMNTEAFF.

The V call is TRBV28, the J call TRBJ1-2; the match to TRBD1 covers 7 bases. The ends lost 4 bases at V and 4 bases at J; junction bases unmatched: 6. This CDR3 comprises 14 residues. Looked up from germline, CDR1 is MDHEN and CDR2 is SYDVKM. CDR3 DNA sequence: TGTGCCAGCAGTTCGGGACAGCCCCGCTATGGCTACACCTTC. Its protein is CASSSGQPRYGYTF.

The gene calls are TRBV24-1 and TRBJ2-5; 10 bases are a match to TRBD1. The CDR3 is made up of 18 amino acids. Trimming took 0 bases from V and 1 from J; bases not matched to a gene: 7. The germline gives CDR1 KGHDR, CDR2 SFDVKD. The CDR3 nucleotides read TGTGCCACCAGTGATTTGACGAGCGGGACAGGGGTCCAAGAGACCCAGTACTTC. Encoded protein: CATSDLTSGTGVQETQYF.

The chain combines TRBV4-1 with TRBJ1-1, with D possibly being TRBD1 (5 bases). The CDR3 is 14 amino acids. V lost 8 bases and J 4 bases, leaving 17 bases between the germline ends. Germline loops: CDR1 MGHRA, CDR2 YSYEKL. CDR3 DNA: TGCGCCAGCCAGGGACTCGACGAAGGCACTGAAGCTTTCTTT. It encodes CASQGLDEGTEAFF.

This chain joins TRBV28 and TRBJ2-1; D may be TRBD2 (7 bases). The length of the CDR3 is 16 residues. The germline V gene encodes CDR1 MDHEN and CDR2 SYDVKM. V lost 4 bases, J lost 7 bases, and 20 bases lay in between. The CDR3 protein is CASSSPGGGPGNEQFF. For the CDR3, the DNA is TGTGCCAGCAGTTCTCCGGGGGGCGGCCCCGGGAATGAGCAGTTCTTC.

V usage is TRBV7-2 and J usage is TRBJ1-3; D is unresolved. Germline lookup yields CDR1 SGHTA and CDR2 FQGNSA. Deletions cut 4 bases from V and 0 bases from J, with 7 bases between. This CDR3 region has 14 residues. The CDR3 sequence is CASSSIYSGNTIYF. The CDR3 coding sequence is TGTGCCAGCAGCTCTATCTACTCTGGAAACACCATATATTTT.

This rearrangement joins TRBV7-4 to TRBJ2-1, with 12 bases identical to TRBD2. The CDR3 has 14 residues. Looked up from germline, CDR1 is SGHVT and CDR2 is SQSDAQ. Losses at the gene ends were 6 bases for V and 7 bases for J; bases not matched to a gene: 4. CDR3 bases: TGTGCCAGCAGGACTAGCGGGAGAGGGAATGAGCAGTTCTTC. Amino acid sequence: CASRTSGRGNEQFF.

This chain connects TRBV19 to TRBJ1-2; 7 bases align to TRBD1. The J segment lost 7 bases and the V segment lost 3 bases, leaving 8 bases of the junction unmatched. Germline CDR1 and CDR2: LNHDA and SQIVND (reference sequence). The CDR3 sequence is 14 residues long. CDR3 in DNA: TGTGCCAGTAGTATTGGTGAGGGGGCGCGTGGCTACACCTTC. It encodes CASSIGEGARGYTF.

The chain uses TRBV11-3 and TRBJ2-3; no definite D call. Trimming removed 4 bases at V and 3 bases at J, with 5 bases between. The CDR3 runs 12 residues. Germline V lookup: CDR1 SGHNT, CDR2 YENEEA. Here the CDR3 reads CASSSSTDTQYF. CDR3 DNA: TGTGCCAGCAGCTCCTCTACAGATACGCAGTATTTT.

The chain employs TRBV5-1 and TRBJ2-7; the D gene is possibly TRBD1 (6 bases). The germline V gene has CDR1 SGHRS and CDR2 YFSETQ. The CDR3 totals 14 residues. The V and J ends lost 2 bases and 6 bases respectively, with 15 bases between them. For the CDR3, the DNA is TGCGCCAGCAGCTTATACAGGGAAGGTTCCGAGCAGTACTTC. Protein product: CASSLYREGSEQYF.

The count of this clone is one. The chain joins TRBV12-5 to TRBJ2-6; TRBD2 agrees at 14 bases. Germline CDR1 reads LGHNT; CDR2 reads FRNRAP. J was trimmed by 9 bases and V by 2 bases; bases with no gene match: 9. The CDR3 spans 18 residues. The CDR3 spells CASGLTLGLAGEVNVLTF. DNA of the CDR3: TGTGCTAGTGGTTTGACGCTGGGACTAGCGGGAGAGGTCAACGTCCTGACTTTC.

CDR3 nucleotides: TGCAGCGTTGAGAGCGGGAGGATCTACAATGAGCAGTTCTTC. It specifies CSVESGRIYNEQFF. The chain carries TRBV29-1 and TRBJ2-1, with 9 positions matching TRBD2. The ends lost 3 bases at V and 3 bases at J; junction bases unmatched: 3. This CDR3 region has 14 residues. Per the germline V gene, CDR1 is SQVTM and CDR2 is ANQGSEA.

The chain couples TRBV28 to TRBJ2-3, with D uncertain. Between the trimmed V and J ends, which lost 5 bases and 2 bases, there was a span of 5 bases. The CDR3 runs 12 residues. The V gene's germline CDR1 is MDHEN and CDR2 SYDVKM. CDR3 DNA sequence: TGTGCCAGCAGTCCCTACACAGATACGCAGTATTTT. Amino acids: CASSPYTDTQYF.

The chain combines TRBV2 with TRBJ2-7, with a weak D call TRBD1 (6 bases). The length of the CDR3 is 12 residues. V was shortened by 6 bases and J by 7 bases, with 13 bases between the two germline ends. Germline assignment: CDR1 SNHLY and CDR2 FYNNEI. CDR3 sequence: CASRDSIREQYF. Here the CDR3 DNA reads TGTGCCAGCAGGGACAGCATCAGAGAGCAGTACTTC.

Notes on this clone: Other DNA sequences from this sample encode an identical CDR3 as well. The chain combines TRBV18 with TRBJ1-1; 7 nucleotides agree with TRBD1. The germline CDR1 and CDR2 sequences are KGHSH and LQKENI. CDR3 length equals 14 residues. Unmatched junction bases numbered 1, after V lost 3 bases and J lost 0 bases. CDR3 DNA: TGTGCCAGCTCACCGGACAGGATGAACACTGAAGCTTTCTTT. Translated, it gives CASSPDRMNTEAFF.

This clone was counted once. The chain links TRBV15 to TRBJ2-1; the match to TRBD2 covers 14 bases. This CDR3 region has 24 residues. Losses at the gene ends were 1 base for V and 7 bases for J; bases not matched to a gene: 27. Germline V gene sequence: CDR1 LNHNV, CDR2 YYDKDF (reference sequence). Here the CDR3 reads CATSRGKIGGLAGGTIHNRNEQFF. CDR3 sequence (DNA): TGTGCCACCAGCAGAGGAAAGATCGGAGGACTAGCGGGAGGTACCATCCACAATCGGAATGAGCAGTTCTTC.

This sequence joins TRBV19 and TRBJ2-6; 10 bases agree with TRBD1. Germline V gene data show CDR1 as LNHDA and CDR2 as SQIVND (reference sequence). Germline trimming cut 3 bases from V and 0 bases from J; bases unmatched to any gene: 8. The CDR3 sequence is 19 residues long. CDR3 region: CASSMGTGAPSSGANVLTF. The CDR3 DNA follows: TGTGCCAGTAGTATGGGGACAGGGGCCCCTAGCTCTGGGGCCAACGTCCTGACTTTC.

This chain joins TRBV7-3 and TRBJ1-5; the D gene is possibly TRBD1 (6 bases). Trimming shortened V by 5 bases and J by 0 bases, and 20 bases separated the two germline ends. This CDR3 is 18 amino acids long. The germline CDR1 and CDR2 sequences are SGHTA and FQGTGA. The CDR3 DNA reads TGTGCCAGCAGCCATATTGGACAGCCGCTTTATAGCAATCAGCCCCAGCATTTT. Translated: CASSHIGQPLYSNQPQHF.

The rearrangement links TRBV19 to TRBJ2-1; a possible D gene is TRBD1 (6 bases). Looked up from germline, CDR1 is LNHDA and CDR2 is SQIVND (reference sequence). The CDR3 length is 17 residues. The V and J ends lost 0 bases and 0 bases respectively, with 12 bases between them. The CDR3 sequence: CASSIDQAQGSYNEQFF. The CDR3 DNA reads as TGTGCCAGTAGTATAGATCAAGCACAGGGCTCCTACAATGAGCAGTTCTTC.

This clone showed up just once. DNA for the CDR3: TGTGCCAGCAGCTTATGGCGGGGGCAGGGTCAGCCCCAGCATTTT. Translated: CASSLWRGQGQPQHF. The chain joins TRBV7-2 to TRBJ1-5, with D possibly TRBD1 on 6 matching bases. Trimming shortened V by 2 bases and J by 6 bases, and 14 bases separated the two germline ends. CDR3 size: 15 residues. Germline lookup yields CDR1 SGHTA and CDR2 FQGNSA.

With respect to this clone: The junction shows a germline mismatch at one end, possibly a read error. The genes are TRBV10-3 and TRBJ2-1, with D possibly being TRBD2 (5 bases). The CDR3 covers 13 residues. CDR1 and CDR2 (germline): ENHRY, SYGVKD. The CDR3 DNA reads TGTGCCATCAGTGTGTTCCGGGATTTGAATCTGGTCTTC. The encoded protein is CAISVFRDLNLVF.

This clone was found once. CDR3 in amino acids: CASSRRTGVSSEQFF. CDR3 in DNA: TGTGCCAGCAGCCGGAGGACAGGGGTTTCATCTGAGCAGTTCTTC. The chain carries TRBV14 and TRBJ2-1; 9 nucleotides line up with TRBD1. Germline V gene sequence: CDR1 SGHDN, CDR2 FVKESK. Losses at the gene ends were 4 bases for V and 9 bases for J; bases not matched to a gene: 10. CDR3 length equals 15 residues.

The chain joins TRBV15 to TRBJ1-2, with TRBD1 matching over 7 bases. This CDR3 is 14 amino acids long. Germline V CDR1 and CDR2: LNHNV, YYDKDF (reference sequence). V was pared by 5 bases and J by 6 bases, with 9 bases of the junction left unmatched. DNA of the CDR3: TGTGCCACCAGCTCCGACGGGACAGTAGATGGCTACACCTTC. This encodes CATSSDGTVDGYTF.

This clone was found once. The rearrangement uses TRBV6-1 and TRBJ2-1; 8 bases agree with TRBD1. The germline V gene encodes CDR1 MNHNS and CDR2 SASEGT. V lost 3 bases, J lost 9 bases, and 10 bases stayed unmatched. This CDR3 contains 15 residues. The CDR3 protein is CASSDLPQGASEQFF. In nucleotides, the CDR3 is TGTGCCAGCAGTGACCTCCCCCAGGGGGCTAGTGAGCAGTTCTTC.

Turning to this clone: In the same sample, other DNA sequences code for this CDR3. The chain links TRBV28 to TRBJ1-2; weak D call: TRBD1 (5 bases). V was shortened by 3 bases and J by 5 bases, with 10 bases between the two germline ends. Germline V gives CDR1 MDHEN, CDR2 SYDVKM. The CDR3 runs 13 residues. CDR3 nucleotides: TGTGCCAGCAGTTTCGGGCAGGGTTATGGCTACACCTTC. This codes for CASSFGQGYGYTF.

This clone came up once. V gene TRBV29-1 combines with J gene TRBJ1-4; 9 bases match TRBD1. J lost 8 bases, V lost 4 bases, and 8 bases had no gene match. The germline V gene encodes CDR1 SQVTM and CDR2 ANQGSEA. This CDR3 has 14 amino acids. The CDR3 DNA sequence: TGCAGCGTTGCGGGACAGGGCGATGGAGAAAAACTGTTTTTT. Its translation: CSVAGQGDGEKLFF.

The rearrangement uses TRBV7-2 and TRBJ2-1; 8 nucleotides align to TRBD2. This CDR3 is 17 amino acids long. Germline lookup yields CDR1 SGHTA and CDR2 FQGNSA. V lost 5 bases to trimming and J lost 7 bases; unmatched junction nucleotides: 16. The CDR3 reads CASSPQVGGGHLNEQFF. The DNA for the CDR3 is TGTGCCAGCAGCCCACAGGTCGGGGGGGGCCATCTGAATGAGCAGTTCTTC.

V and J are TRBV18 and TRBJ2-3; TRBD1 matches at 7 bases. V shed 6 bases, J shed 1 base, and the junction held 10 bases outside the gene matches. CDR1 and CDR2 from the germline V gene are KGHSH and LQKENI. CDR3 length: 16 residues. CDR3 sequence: CASSPLGTGGTDTQYF. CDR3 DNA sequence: TGTGCCAGCTCGCCTCTAGGCACAGGGGGCACAGATACGCAGTATTTT. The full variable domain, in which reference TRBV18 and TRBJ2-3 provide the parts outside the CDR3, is NAGVMQNPRHLVRRRGQEARLRCSPMKGHSHVYWYRQLPEEGLKFMVYLQKENIIDESGMPKERFSAEFPKEGPSILRIQQVVRGDSAAYFCASSPLGTGGTDTQYFGPGTRLTVL.